This note documents a single TCR beta chain sequence. Its antigen is unidentified. Amplification of TCR beta CDR3 regions used RNA as the template. First-round RT-PCR targeting the TCR CDR3 was performed with the HTBI primer set. TCRdb analysed the multiplex PCR reads with MiXCR anew, one entry per CDR3 protein. Of fewer than 750,000 distinct CDR3 sequences listed, more than 45% are singletons. The sample comes from a study of T cells in Graves' hyperthyroidism and ophthalmopathy. Study-wide findings and caveats: Model predictions of ophthalmopathy came a median approximately seven months before onset.

Graves' hyperthyroidism showing no ophthalmopathy progression within 18 months was considered stable. Participants, patients aged 18 to 65, had newly diagnosed hyperthyroidism with a duration under 2 months. Together with thyroid ultrasound, orbital computed tomography, serum thyroxine and TRAb, clinical symptoms were used for diagnoses. The TCR comes from a woman aged 18-30 years with Graves' hyperthyroidism. The specimen sequenced was peripheral blood or thyroid tissue (not recorded which).

Here the CDR3 DNA reads TGTGCCAGTAGTAATACAGGGGGCGGCTACGAGCATTTT. It specifies CASSNTGGGYEHF. V gene TRBV19 combines with J gene TRBJ1-5; TRBD1 aligns across 9 bases. CDR3 length: 13 amino acids. CDR1 and CDR2 from the germline V gene are LNHDA and SQIVND (reference sequence). With V trimmed by 4 bases and J by 14 bases, 9 bases remained unmatched. The whole variable domain, filled in from reference TRBV19 and TRBJ1-5, reads DGGITQSPKYLFRKEGQNVTLSCEQNLNHDAMYWYRQDPGQGLRLIYYSQIVNDFQKGDIAEGYSVSREKKESFPLTVTSAQKNPTAFYLCASSNTGGGYEHFGDGTRLSIL.